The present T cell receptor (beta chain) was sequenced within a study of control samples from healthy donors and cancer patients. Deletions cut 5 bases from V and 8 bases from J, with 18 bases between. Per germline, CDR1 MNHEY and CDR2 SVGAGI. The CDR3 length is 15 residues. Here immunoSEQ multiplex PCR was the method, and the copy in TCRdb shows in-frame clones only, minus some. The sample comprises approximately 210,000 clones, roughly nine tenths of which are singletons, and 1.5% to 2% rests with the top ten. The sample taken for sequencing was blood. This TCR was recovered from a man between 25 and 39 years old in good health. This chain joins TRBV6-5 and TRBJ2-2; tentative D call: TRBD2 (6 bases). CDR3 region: CASSLAGTGKGELFF. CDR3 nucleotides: TGTGCCAGCAGTCTGGCCGGGACTGGAAAGGGGGAGCTGTTTTTT.